A single sample gave rise to the 5 T cell receptor beta chains below, sequenced in a study of vaccination and CD4 T cells after COVID-19. The antigens these receptors bind are not known. The study sequenced cultured CD4+ T cell DNA using the Oncomine TCR Beta short-read assay. TCRdb itself ran the PCR reads through MiXCR, one entry per CDR3 protein. In the table there are roughly 2,700 distinct CDR3 sequences, over 25% of which are singletons. Treatment defined: roughly nine-day PBMC culture with coronavirus spike peptide pools or control peptides (ViraFEST assay). The unexposed donor's CD4+ T cells were collected before the COVID-19 pandemic (2011-2018). Sequencing was done on a sample of CD4+ T cells from blood, cultured in vitro. The receptors were sampled from a human donor in good health.

J is TRBJ1-1 and V is TRBV29-1, with TRBD1 matching 8 bases. V was clipped by 7 bases and J by 6 bases; unmatched bases: 7. Germline values: CDR1 SQVTM, CDR2 ANQGSEA. The CDR3 extends over 12 amino acids. Here the CDR3 reads CSGGGQAAEAFF. CDR3 in DNA: TGCAGCGGGGGGGGACAGGCGGCTGAAGCTTTCTTT.

V gene TRBV14 combines with J gene TRBJ2-5; D could derive from TRBD1 or TRBD2 (7 bases each). Trimming removed 4 bases from V and 2 bases from J, with 17 bases in between. Germline V gene data show CDR1 as SGHDN and CDR2 as FVKESK. This CDR3 has 16 amino acids. CDR3 bases: TGTGCCAGCAGCCCATTAAGCGGGACAGTGCAAGAGACCCAGTACTTC. This encodes CASSPLSGTVQETQYF.

CDR3 residues: CASSTPQGVGNTIYF. The CDR3, as DNA: TGTGCCAGCAGCACCCCACAGGGTGTGGGAAACACCATATATTTT. This sequence joins TRBV6-2 or TRBV6-3 and TRBJ1-3; weak D call: TRBD1 (6 bases). Germline-derived CDR1 and CDR2 are MNHEY and SVGEGT. Trimming removed 6 bases at V and 4 bases at J, with 16 bases between. The CDR3 covers 15 residues.

The chain carries TRBV7-9 and TRBJ2-4, with D unresolved. The CDR3 is 17 residues long. Germline assignment: CDR1 SEHNR and CDR2 FQNEAQ (reference sequence). With 5 bases removed from V and 6 bases from J, the gap between germline ends came to 23 bases. CDR3 in DNA: TGTGCCAGCAGCCTCGATCGGAGTGGGAAGGATTTAAACATTCAGTACTTC. It codes for CASSLDRSGKDLNIQYF.

The sample holds a few counts of this clonotype. The chain uses TRBV10-3 and TRBJ1-5; weak D call: TRBD1 (5 bases). Between the trimmed V and J ends, which lost 0 bases and 11 bases, there was a span of 17 bases. This CDR3 is built from 15 residues. Germline loops: CDR1 ENHRY, CDR2 SYGVKD. The CDR3 loop reads CAISESQQGLSAQHF. CDR3 in DNA: TGTGCCATCAGTGAGTCACAGCAGGGCCTTTCTGCCCAGCATTTT.